This section outlines one T cell receptor beta chain sequence together with its context. What it binds is not known. Study-wide points: The larger-cohort validation was restricted to a single TCR beta V-J rearrangement rather than whole repertoires. In terms of TCR gene usage, tumor memory CD4+ T cells clustered together with blood and lymph node memory CD4+ cells, as well as with lymph node naive CD4+ cells.

Full-length variable regions came from constant-region reverse primers plus semi-nested Nested Universal Primer A PCR. TCRdb passed the 5' RACE reads through MiXCR, listing each CDR3 protein once. This sample yields 52,000 or so distinct CDR3 sequences, of which around 20% are seen a single time; under 3.5% belongs to the top ten. Germline V lookup: CDR1 MNHEY, CDR2 SVGAGI. V gave up 2 bases and J gave up 3 bases; unmatched junction bases: 7. The CDR3 extends over 16 amino acids. Cells sorted as Tregs were CD4+, CD25+ and CD127-/low. V usage is TRBV6-5 and J usage is TRBJ1-2; TRBD1 aligns across 9 bases. Input material: tumor-infiltrating Tregs sorted from the breast tumor. The source is a female donor with breast cancer. The CDR3 sequence: CASSYIRTGGHYGYTF. The CDR3 bases are TGTGCCAGCAGTTACATTCGCACAGGGGGCCACTATGGCTACACCTTC.